A single sample is the source of the 22 T cell receptor beta chains below, sequenced in a study of vaccination and CD4 T cells after COVID-19. These TCRs' antigens remain unknown. An Oncomine TCR Beta short-read assay was used to sequence the DNA from cultured CD4+ T cells. TCRdb processed the PCR reads anew with MiXCR; each CDR3 protein has one entry. Among 15,000 to 20,000 distinct CDR3 sequences listed, approximately 49% were seen once. Treatment of the sample: approximately nine-day PBMC culture with coronavirus spike peptide pools or control peptides (ViraFEST assay). The sample taken for sequencing was CD4+ T cells from blood, cultured in vitro. These receptors were collected from a human donor who had recovered from COVID-19.

The chain links TRBV28 to TRBJ1-2; 8 nucleotides align to TRBD1. CDR1 is MDHEN, CDR2 SYDVKM, per germline. There are 13 residues in the CDR3. Losses at the gene ends were 6 bases for V and 8 bases for J; bases not matched to a gene: 8. The CDR3 DNA reads TGTGCCAGCAGAGCCTACGGGACAGGCGGCTACACCTTC. Protein product: CASRAYGTGGYTF.

This clonotype has more than one count but fewer than ten. The gene calls are TRBV20-1 and TRBJ2-2; D is uncertain. The CDR3 sequence is 14 residues long. CDR1 is DFQATT and CDR2 is SNEGSKA in the germline V gene (reference sequence). V was trimmed by 2 bases and J by 2 bases, leaving 9 bases between them. This CDR3 reads CSARKDPNTGELFF. CDR3 nucleotide sequence: TGCAGTGCTAGAAAGGACCCCAACACCGGGGAGCTGTTTTTT.

For the CDR3, the DNA is TGTGCCAGCAGTTTTCTGGGGCCCCAGCATTTT. Protein product: CASSFLGPQHF. The J gene is TRBJ1-5, the V gene TRBV12-3 or TRBV12-4; unclear D gene. The CDR3 covers 11 residues. V was pared by 3 bases and J by 9 bases, with 6 bases between.

In its sample, this clonotype ranks as medium-sized (0.01 to 0.1%). The chain links TRBV27 to TRBJ1-5; no clear D gene. Germline V CDR1 and CDR2: MNHEY, SMNVEV (reference sequence). The CDR3 contains 14 residues. The V end was cut by 7 bases, the J end by 3 bases, with 13 bases between. CDR3 amino acids: CASKPAGNNQPQHF. Written as DNA, the CDR3 is TGTGCCAGCAAACCAGCCGGTAACAATCAGCCCCAGCATTTT.

This clonotype has more than one count but fewer than ten. The chain combines TRBV10-3 with TRBJ1-3; 8 bases align to TRBD1. J gave up 2 bases and V 6 bases, and 6 bases lay outside the gene matches. This CDR3 region has 15 residues. Per germline, CDR1 ENHRY and CDR2 SYGVKD. The DNA for the CDR3 is TGTGCCATCAGGGAAGGACAGGGACCTGGAAACACCATATATTTT. This gives the protein CAIREGQGPGNTIYF.

This clonotype was counted only a few times. The chain has TRBV11-2 and TRBJ1-2; no firm D call. Deletions cut 2 bases from V and 7 bases from J, with 11 bases between. CDR3 length: 13 amino acids. Germline V gene data show CDR1 as SGHAT and CDR2 as FQNNGV. The CDR3 spells CASSLTGEAGYTF. The CDR3 DNA follows: TGTGCCAGCAGCTTAACCGGGGAGGCTGGCTACACCTTC.

For this clonotype: A junction end diverges from the germline sequence, so it may reflect a read error. The rearrangement links TRBV7-7 to TRBJ1-1, with D uncertain. Germline-derived CDR1 and CDR2 are SSHAT and FNYEAQ (reference sequence). The CDR3 is 13 amino acids. CDR3 in amino acids: CASSYGESTEAFF. The CDR3 nucleotides are TGTGCTAGCAGCTACGGCGAAAGTACTGAAGCTTTCTTT.

This clonotype was found once. V and J are TRBV12-1 and TRBJ2-2; TRBD1 reflects the table's D call only, with no check against the DNA. TRBV12-1 is a listed pseudogene. CDR3 length: 17 amino acids. CDR3: CASSFGEGQGNTGELFF. The CDR3 nucleotides are TGTGCCAGCAGCTTTGGGGAAGGGCAGGGGAACACCGGGGAGCTGTTTTTT.

The rearrangement joins TRBV7-9 to TRBJ1-6; D gene unclear. The CDR3 is made up of 14 amino acids. V dropped 3 bases and J dropped 7 bases, with 10 bases sitting between them. From germline, CDR1 is SEHNR and CDR2 FQNEAQ (reference sequence). CDR3: CASSFGPDNSPLHF. The DNA for the CDR3 is TGTGCCAGCAGCTTCGGGCCAGACAATTCACCCCTCCACTTT.

The chain uses TRBV5-1 and TRBJ2-7, with D uncertain. The CDR3 runs to 15 residues. Trimming stripped 0 bases from V and 5 bases from J, with 15 bases between. Germline CDR1 SGHRS, CDR2 YFSETQ. Written as DNA, the CDR3 is TGCGCCAGCAGCTTGGGTTCGGAGATTCCTCACGAGCAGTACTTC. It is translated as CASSLGSEIPHEQYF.

The chain combines TRBV7-9 with TRBJ2-3, with TRBD1 identical over 9 bases. This CDR3 comprises 16 residues. Germline V gene data show CDR1 as SEHNR and CDR2 as FQNEAQ (reference sequence). V shed 5 bases and J 1 base; nucleotides not matched to a gene: 7. The CDR3 here is CASSATTGGGTDTQYF. CDR3 DNA sequence: TGTGCCAGCAGCGCAACAACAGGGGGCGGCACAGATACGCAGTATTTT.

V usage is TRBV18 and J usage is TRBJ2-3; the match to TRBD2 covers 9 bases. Trimming took 3 bases from V and 2 from J; bases not matched to a gene: 12. The CDR3 runs 18 residues. CDR1 and CDR2 from the germline V gene are KGHSH and LQKENI. Here the CDR3 reads CASSPSGTSKRNTDTQYF. CDR3 DNA: TGTGCCAGCTCACCTTCCGGGACTAGCAAACGGAACACAGATACGCAGTATTTT.

The chain joins TRBV19 to TRBJ2-3; D not certain. The CDR3 runs 15 residues. V was cut by 7 bases and J by 2 bases, with 16 bases left in between. CDR1 LNHDA and CDR2 SQIVND come from the germline V gene (reference sequence). The CDR3 nucleotides read TGTGCCAGTACCGAGACGGCCTACCCCACAGATACGCAGTATTTT. Its protein is CASTETAYPTDTQYF.

This clonotype was detected only a few times. V gene TRBV20-1 combines with J gene TRBJ2-1; D uncertain. Germline V gives CDR1 DFQATT, CDR2 SNEGSKA (reference sequence). The CDR3 runs 13 residues. Deletions cut 4 bases from V and 8 bases from J, with 15 bases between. For the CDR3, the DNA is TGCAGTGCTACCCCCGCGAATCGGTATGAGCAGTTCTTC. This encodes CSATPANRYEQFF.

The chain has TRBV28 and TRBJ2-3, with D possibly TRBD2 on 6 matching bases. CDR3 length: 15 residues. Trimming took off 2 bases at V and 0 bases at J, with 9 bases between the two ends. The germline CDR1 and CDR2 sequences are MDHEN and SYDVKM. CDR3: CASSLRGTSTDTQYF. CDR3 coding DNA: TGTGCCAGCAGTTTACGGGGGACTAGCACAGATACGCAGTATTTT. Full variable domain (rest looked up from reference TRBV28 and TRBJ2-3): DVKVTQSSRYLVKRTGEKVFLECVQDMDHENMFWYRQDPGLGLRLIYFSYDVKMKEKGDIPEGYSVSREKKERFSLILESASTNQTSMYLCASSLRGTSTDTQYFGPGTRLTVL.

The V and J genes are TRBV28 and TRBJ1-3; no reliable D call. This CDR3 spans 14 amino acids. Trimming left V 7 bases short and J 1 base short, with 11 bases between. From germline, CDR1 is MDHEN and CDR2 SYDVKM. CDR3 sequence (DNA): TGTGCCAGCAAGGAGGGATCATCTGGAAACACCATATATTTT. Its protein is CASKEGSSGNTIYF.

The chain joins TRBV3-1 to TRBJ1-1; possibly TRBD1 for D (6 bases). Looked up from germline, CDR1 is LGHDT and CDR2 is YNNKEL (reference sequence). The CDR3 spans 12 residues. Trimming left V 0 bases short and J 10 bases short, with 9 bases between. CDR3 DNA sequence: TGTGCCAGCAGCCAAGAAAGAGGGGGAGCTTTCTTT. Translation gives CASSQERGGAFF.

The rearrangement links TRBV6-2 or TRBV6-3 to TRBJ2-7, with D perhaps assigned TRBD1 or TRBD2 (5 bases each). Trimming left V 0 bases short and J 3 bases short, with 15 bases between. This CDR3 contains 16 residues. Germline values: CDR1 MNHEY, CDR2 SVGEGT. The CDR3 loop is CASSYSLRGPSYEQYF. The CDR3 coding sequence is TGTGCCAGCAGTTACTCACTTCGGGGCCCTAGCTACGAGCAGTACTTC.

This sequence joins TRBV2 and TRBJ2-7; D remains unclear. The CDR3 contains 13 residues. V was shortened by 4 bases and J by 3 bases, with 10 bases between the two germline ends. Germline V gene data show CDR1 as SNHLY and CDR2 as FYNNEI. CDR3 bases: TGTGCCAGCAGTGGGGCCCCCGTCTACGAGCAGTACTTC. Protein product: CASSGAPVYEQYF.

This chain joins TRBV19 and TRBJ2-7; 9 positions agree with TRBD2. This CDR3 is built from 16 residues. Germline CDR1 LNHDA, CDR2 SQIVND (reference sequence). J gave up 6 bases and V 5 bases, and 14 bases lay outside the gene matches. This chain's CDR3 is CASSGFSGRTDGEQYF. The CDR3 DNA is TGTGCCAGTAGTGGCTTTAGCGGGAGAACGGATGGCGAGCAGTACTTC.

The chain combines TRBV11-2 with TRBJ2-7; 9 bases match TRBD1. Germline V CDR1 and CDR2: SGHAT, FQNNGV. Trimming removed 3 bases from V and 1 base from J; junction bases left unmatched: 10. The CDR3 is 17 residues long. The CDR3 reads CASSLSPAGTGSYEQYF. The CDR3 DNA reads TGTGCCAGCAGCTTGTCCCCCGCCGGGACAGGGTCCTACGAGCAGTACTTC.

This clonotype turned up a few times. The chain employs TRBV11-3 and TRBJ2-5; D is uncertain. The germline CDR1 and CDR2 sequences are SGHNT and YENEEA. V lost 1 base to trimming and J lost 6 bases, with 15 bases between them. The CDR3 loop spans 15 amino acids. For the CDR3, the DNA is TGTGCCAGCAGCTTAGGTGGCAGCTCCTCGCAGACCCAGTACTTC. It encodes CASSLGGSSSQTQYF.